This T cell receptor beta chain was identified during a study of T-cell memory formation after mild COVID-19. Germline lookup yields CDR1 SGDLS and CDR2 YYNGEE. Trimming left V 4 bases short and J 4 bases short, with 10 bases between. The length of the CDR3 is 13 residues. The authors produced TCR alpha and TCR beta cDNA libraries with sample barcodes and UMIs by 5'RACE using constant-segment primers. MiXCR was run by TCRdb on the 5' RACE reads, yielding one entry per CDR3 protein. The sample consists of 150,000 or so distinct CDR3 sequences, approximately 25% of them appearing once. About this clonotype itself: What it binds is not known.

Broader study findings: Day 15 to 85 contracting clones showed balanced CD4/CD8; later expanders leaned CD4+. Cross-reactive memory appears to have joined, as suggested by some responding clones showing up in pre-infection memory.

The sample was PBMCs or a T cell subset sorted from them (not recorded which). This clonotype was obtained from an adult woman who had mild COVID-19 (a few samples of this study predate the infection). Cell type and time point are not known. The V and J genes are TRBV9 and TRBJ2-3, with unresolved D. CDR3 region: CASSTIGADTQYF. The CDR3 nucleotides are TGTGCCAGCAGCACTATCGGCGCAGATACGCAGTATTTT.